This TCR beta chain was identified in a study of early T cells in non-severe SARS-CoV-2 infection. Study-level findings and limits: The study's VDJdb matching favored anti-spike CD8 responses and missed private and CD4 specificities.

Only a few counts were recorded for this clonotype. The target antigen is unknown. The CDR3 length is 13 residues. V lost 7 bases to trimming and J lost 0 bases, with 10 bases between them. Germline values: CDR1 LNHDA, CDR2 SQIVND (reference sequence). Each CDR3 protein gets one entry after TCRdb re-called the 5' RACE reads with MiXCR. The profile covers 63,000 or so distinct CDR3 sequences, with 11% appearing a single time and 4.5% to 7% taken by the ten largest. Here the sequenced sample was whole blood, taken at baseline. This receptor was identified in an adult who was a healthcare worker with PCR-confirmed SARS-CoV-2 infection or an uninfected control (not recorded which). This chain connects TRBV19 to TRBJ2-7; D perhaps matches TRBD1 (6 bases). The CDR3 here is CASKDRVSYEQYF. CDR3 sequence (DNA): TGTGCCAGTAAGGACAGAGTCTCCTACGAGCAGTACTTC. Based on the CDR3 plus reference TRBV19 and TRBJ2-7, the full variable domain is DGGITQSPKYLFRKEGQNVTLSCEQNLNHDAMYWYRQDPGQGLRLIYYSQIVNDFQKGDIAEGYSVSREKKESFPLTVTSAQKNPTAFYLCASKDRVSYEQYFGPGTRLTVT.